This TCR beta chain was observed in a study of blood T cell repertoires in COVID-19. Study as a whole: The United States, Italy and Spain were the sources of the acute and convalescent COVID-19 samples.

Source study methods: From reference gene primer amplification, estimates of nucleated cell counts were derived. Here immunoSEQ multiplex PCR was the method, and the copy in TCRdb shows in-frame clones only, minus some. V, J and clone size are those of that table, while D and trimming were read from the DNA. The repertoire holds a few hundred thousand clones, with around 90% as singletons. The CDR3 consists of 15 residues. V was pared by 2 bases and J by 8 bases, with 9 bases of the junction left unmatched. The V gene's germline CDR1 is MNHEY and CDR2 SVGAGI. This sequence originates from a woman under 30 with acute COVID-19. This chain uses TRBV6-5 with TRBJ1-2; 9 bases map to TRBD1. Sequenced: PBMCs or T cells enriched from blood (not recorded which). In nucleotides, the CDR3 is TGTGCCAGCAGTTACCGGACAGGGGCCCCAGAAGGCTACACCTTC. Translated: CASSYRTGAPEGYTF.